The 15 T cell receptor beta chains listed next were all sequenced from one sample in a study of blood T cell repertoires in COVID-19. Measured with immunoSEQ multiplex PCR; TCRdb has only the in-frame clones, and not every one. The top ten hold around 3.3% of the sample, which has tens of thousands of clones, less than 90% seen once. The sequenced sample was peripheral blood. The receptors stem from a man between 50 and 59 years old with acute or convalescent COVID-19.

V and J are TRBV19 and TRBJ1-5; 8 bases agree with TRBD1. Germline CDR1 and CDR2: LNHDA and SQIVND (reference sequence). The trim removed 5 bases at V and 0 bases at J, leaving 9 bases unmatched. This CDR3 region has 17 residues. The CDR3 loop reads CASSWTGTGASNQPQHF. The CDR3 coding sequence is TGTGCCAGTAGTTGGACCGGGACAGGCGCTAGCAATCAGCCCCAGCATTTT.

The sample holds a few counts of this clone. The V call is TRBV12-3 or TRBV12-4, the J call TRBJ2-7; no clear D gene. The CDR3 contains 11 residues. The V end was cut by 3 bases, the J end by 8 bases, with 8 bases between. This CDR3 reads CASSLRRQQYF. DNA for the CDR3: TGTGCCAGCAGTTTGAGGAGACAGCAGTACTTC.

This chain links TRBV5-1 with TRBJ1-2, with D possibly matching TRBD1 (6 bases). Trimming stripped 0 bases from V and 7 bases from J, with 13 bases between. The length of the CDR3 is 14 residues. The V gene's germline CDR1 is SGHRS and CDR2 YFSETQ. This CDR3 reads CASSLAAGVVGYTF. In nucleotides, the CDR3 is TGCGCCAGCAGCTTGGCTGCAGGGGTTGTTGGCTACACCTTC.

The chain uses TRBV5-1 and TRBJ2-1, with a tentative D call TRBD1 (6 bases). The V and J ends lost 2 bases and 8 bases respectively, with 17 bases between them. Germline V gene data show CDR1 as SGHRS and CDR2 as YFSETQ. There are 15 residues in the CDR3. CDR3 DNA: TGCGCCAGCAGCTTTCGCCGACAGGTAGGAGATGAGCAGTTCTTC. Its translation is CASSFRRQVGDEQFF.

This clone came up a few times. This chain connects TRBV5-6 to TRBJ1-5; the match to TRBD1 covers 7 bases. The CDR3 has 16 amino acids. V shed 2 bases and J 0 bases; nucleotides not matched to a gene: 5. CDR1 is SGHDT and CDR2 is YYEEEE in the germline V gene. The DNA for the CDR3 is TGTGCCAGCAGCTTAGGGGGCTGGGATAGCAATCAGCCCCAGCATTTT. It translates to CASSLGGWDSNQPQHF.

The chain joins TRBV7-2 to TRBJ1-2; 7 nucleotides agree with TRBD1. From germline, CDR1 is SGHTA and CDR2 FQGNSA. Trimming at V came to 4 bases and at J to 8 bases, leaving 7 bases not matched to a gene. The CDR3 runs to 13 residues. CDR3 DNA sequence: TGTGCCAGCAGCTCCGGACAGGCGCCAGGCTACACCTTC. Protein product: CASSSGQAPGYTF. The whole variable domain, remainder taken from reference TRBV7-2 and TRBJ1-2, is GAGVSQSPSNKVTEKGKDVELRCDPISGHTALYWYRQSLGQGLEFLIYFQGNSAPDKSGLPSDRFSAERTGGSVSTLTIQRTQQEDSAVYLCASSSGQAPGYTFGSGTRLTVV.

V gene TRBV27 combines with J gene TRBJ2-5; 10 bases map to TRBD2. Per germline, CDR1 MNHEY and CDR2 SMNVEV (reference sequence). J gave up 5 bases and V 3 bases, and 6 bases lay outside the gene matches. This CDR3 has 15 amino acids. The CDR3 DNA sequence: TGTGCCAGCAGTTTTAGCGGGGGGATATGGGAGACCCAGTACTTC. It codes for CASSFSGGIWETQYF.

V is TRBV5-4 and J is TRBJ2-5; D is perhaps TRBD2 (5 bases). This CDR3 region has 14 residues. Trimming shortened V by 4 bases and J by 4 bases, and 14 bases separated the two germline ends. Germline CDR1 SGHNT, CDR2 YYREEE (reference sequence). CDR3: CASSPDMRAETQYF. The CDR3 coding sequence is TGTGCCAGCAGCCCCGATATGAGGGCAGAGACCCAGTACTTC.

This clone was recorded only once. Other DNA sequences within the sample encode an identical CDR3. The chain recombines TRBV19 with TRBJ1-4, with TRBD1 identical over 7 bases. The CDR3 spans 15 residues. V trimming: 3 bases; J trimming: 0 bases; junction bases outside the gene matches: 1. The germline gives CDR1 LNHDA, CDR2 SQIVND (reference sequence). This CDR3 is CASSIGTATNEKLFF. As DNA, the CDR3 is TGTGCCAGTAGTATCGGGACAGCAACTAATGAAAAACTGTTTTTT.

This clone was detected a few times. The CDR3 loop reads CASSSVLLDRGQETQYF. CDR3 DNA: TGTGCCAGCAGTTCAGTCCTCCTCGACAGGGGCCAAGAGACCCAGTACTTC. J is TRBJ2-5 and V is TRBV27; 8 nucleotides line up with TRBD1. The CDR3 contains 17 residues. Per germline, CDR1 MNHEY and CDR2 SMNVEV (reference sequence). Losses at the gene ends were 4 bases for V and 1 base for J; bases not matched to a gene: 11.

The CDR3 nucleotides are TGTGCCAGCAGCCCCAAACCCCCCGGACAGGGGGCGGACGAGCAGTACTTC. This codes for CASSPKPPGQGADEQYF. The chain employs TRBV5-5 and TRBJ2-7, with TRBD1 matching over 11 bases. The J segment lost 5 bases and the V segment lost 4 bases, leaving 14 bases of the junction unmatched. Germline V gene sequence: CDR1 SGHKS, CDR2 YYEKEE (reference sequence). The CDR3 sequence is 17 residues long.

The genes are TRBV30 and TRBJ2-3, with D hard to call. Looked up from germline, CDR1 is GTSNPN and CDR2 is SVGIG (reference sequence). CDR3 size: 13 residues. V lost 1 base and J lost 1, with 6 bases in between. In nucleotides, the CDR3 is TGTGCCTGGAGTGCCCTAGGCACAGATACGCAGTATTTT. The encoded protein is CAWSALGTDTQYF.

The chain employs TRBV30 and TRBJ2-1; D gene uncertain. CDR3 length: 16 residues. The germline CDR1 and CDR2 sequences are GTSNPN and SVGIG (reference sequence). The V and J ends lost 0 bases and 2 bases respectively, with 14 bases between them. The CDR3 DNA reads as TGTGCCTGGAGTGTACGATTCAGGATTCCCTACAATGAGCAGTTCTTC. Encoded protein: CAWSVRFRIPYNEQFF.

This clone was observed a handful of times. The chain carries TRBV7-9 and TRBJ2-3; D might be TRBD2 (5 bases). The germline V gene has CDR1 SEHNR and CDR2 FQNEAQ (reference sequence). This CDR3 spans 14 amino acids. The V and J ends lost 0 bases and 4 bases respectively, with 8 bases between them. The CDR3 reads CASSLAGEPDTQYF. CDR3 DNA: TGTGCCAGCAGCTTAGCGGGAGAGCCAGATACGCAGTATTTT.

V usage is TRBV29-1 and J usage is TRBJ2-1, with D maybe TRBD2 (6 bases). V gave up 5 bases and J gave up 5 bases, with 16 bases separating them. Germline CDR1 SQVTM, CDR2 ANQGSEA. The CDR3 totals 14 residues. DNA of the CDR3: TGCAGCGTTTCCTTTGTGGCGGGGCACAATGAGCAGTTCTTC. Translated: CSVSFVAGHNEQFF.